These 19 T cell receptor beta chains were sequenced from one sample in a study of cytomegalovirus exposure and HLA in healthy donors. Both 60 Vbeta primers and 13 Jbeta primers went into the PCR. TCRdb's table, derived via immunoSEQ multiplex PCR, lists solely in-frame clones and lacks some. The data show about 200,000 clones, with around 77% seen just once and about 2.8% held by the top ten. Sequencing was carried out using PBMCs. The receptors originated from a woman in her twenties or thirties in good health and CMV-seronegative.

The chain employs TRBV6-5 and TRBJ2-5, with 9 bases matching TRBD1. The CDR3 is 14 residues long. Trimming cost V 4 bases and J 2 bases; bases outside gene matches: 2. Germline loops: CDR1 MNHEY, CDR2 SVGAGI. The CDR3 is CASSFGTGQETQYF. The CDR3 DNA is TGTGCCAGCAGTTTCGGGACAGGGCAAGAGACCCAGTACTTC.

CDR3 nucleotide sequence: TGTGCCAGCAGCTTAGGTGAGGCCTTCTCTGAAGCTTTCTTT. It yields the protein CASSLGEAFSEAFF. The chain combines TRBV7-9 with TRBJ1-1; no definite D call. The V gene's germline CDR1 is SEHNR and CDR2 FQNEAQ (reference sequence). The CDR3 has 14 amino acids. V lost 1 base, J lost 6 bases, and 12 bases lay in between.

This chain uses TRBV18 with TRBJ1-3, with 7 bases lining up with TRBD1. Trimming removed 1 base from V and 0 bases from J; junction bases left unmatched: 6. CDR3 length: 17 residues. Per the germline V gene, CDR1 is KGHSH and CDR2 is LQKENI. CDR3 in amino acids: CASSPRPKGASGNTIYF. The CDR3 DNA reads TGTGCCAGCTCACCACGGCCCAAGGGGGCCTCTGGAAACACCATATATTTT.

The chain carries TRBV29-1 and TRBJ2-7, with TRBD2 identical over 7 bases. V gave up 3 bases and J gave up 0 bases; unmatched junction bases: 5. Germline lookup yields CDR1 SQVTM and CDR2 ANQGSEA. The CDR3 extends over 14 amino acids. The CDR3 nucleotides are TGCAGCGTTGAGTTATCGGGGGGCTCCTACGAGCAGTACTTC. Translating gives CSVELSGGSYEQYF.

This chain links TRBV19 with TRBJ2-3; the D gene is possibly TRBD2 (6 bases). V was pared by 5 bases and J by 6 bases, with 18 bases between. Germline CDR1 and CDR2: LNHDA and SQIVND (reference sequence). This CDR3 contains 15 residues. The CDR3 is CASSLGSGDVDTQYF. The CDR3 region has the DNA TGTGCCAGTAGTCTCGGTAGCGGAGATGTCGATACGCAGTATTTT.

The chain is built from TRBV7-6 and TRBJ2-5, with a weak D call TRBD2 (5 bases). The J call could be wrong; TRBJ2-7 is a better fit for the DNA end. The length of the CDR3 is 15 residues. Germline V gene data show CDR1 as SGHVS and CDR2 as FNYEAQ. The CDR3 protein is CASSLGLAGRAEQYF. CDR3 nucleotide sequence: TGTGCCAGCAGCTTAGGGCTCGCGGGTCGGGCCGAGCAGTACTTC.

Here the CDR3 reads CASSELTGCEQYF. DNA of the CDR3: TGTGCCAGCAGTGAATTAACGGGTTGCGAGCAGTACTTC. The chain uses TRBV25-1 and TRBJ2-7; no clear D. Germline V CDR1 and CDR2: MGHDK, SYGVNS. CDR3 length: 13 residues. Trimming stripped 1 base from V and 6 bases from J, with 10 bases between.

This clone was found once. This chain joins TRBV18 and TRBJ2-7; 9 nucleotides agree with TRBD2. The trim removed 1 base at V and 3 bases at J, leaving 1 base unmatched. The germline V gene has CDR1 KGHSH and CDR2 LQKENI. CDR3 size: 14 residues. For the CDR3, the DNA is TGTGCCAGCTCACCACGACTAGCGGTCTACGAGCAGTACTTC. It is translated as CASSPRLAVYEQYF.

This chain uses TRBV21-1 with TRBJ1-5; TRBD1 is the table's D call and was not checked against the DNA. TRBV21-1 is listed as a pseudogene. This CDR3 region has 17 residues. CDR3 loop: CAIVSGKPCLSNQPQHF. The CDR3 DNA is TGTGCCATCGTTTCAGGGAAACCGTGTCTTAGCAATCAGCCCCAGCATTTT.

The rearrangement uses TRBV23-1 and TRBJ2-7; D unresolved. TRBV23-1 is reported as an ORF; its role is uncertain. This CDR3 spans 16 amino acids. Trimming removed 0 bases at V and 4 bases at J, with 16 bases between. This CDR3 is CASSQSVLGASYEQYF. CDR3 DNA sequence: TGCGCCAGCAGTCAATCTGTTCTGGGCGCTTCTTACGAGCAGTACTTC.

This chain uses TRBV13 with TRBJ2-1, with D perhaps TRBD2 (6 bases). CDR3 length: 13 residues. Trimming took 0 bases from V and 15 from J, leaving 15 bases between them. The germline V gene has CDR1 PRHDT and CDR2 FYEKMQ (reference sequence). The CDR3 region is CASSLGPSEVPFF. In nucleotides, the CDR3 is TGTGCCAGCAGCTTAGGCCCTAGCGAGGTCCCGTTCTTC.

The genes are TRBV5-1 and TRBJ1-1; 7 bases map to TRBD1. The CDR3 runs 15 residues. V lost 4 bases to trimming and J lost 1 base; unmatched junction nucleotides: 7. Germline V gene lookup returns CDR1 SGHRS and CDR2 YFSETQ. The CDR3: CASSGGGGKNTEAFF. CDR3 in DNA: TGCGCCAGCAGCGGAGGGGGCGGAAAGAACACTGAAGCTTTCTTT.

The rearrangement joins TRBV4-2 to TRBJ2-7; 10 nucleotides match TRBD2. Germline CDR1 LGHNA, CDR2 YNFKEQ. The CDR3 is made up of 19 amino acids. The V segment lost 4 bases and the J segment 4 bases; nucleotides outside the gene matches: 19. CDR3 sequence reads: CASSPRLVAASGSIYEQYF. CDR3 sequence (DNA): TGTGCCAGCAGCCCCCGTTTGGTGGCGGCTAGCGGGAGTATATACGAGCAGTACTTC.

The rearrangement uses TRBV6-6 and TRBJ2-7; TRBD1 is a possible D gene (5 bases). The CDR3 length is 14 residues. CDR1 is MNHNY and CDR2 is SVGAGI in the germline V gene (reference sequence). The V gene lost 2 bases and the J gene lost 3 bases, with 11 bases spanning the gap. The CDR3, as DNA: TGTGCCAGCAGTTACGCAGGGTATGGCTACGAGCAGTACTTC. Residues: CASSYAGYGYEQYF.

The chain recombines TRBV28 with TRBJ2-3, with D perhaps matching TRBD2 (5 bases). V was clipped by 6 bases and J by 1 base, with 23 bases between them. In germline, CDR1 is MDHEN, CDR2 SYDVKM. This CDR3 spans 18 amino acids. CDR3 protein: CASRLYLSGTGRTDTQYF. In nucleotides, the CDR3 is TGTGCCAGCAGACTGTACCTCTCGGGAACGGGCCGCACAGATACGCAGTATTTT.

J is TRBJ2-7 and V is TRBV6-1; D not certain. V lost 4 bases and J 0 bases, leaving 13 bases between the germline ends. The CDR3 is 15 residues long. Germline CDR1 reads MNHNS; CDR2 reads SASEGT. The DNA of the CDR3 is TGTGCCAGCAGTGTGGAACTACCGAGCTCCTACGAGCAGTACTTC. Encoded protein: CASSVELPSSYEQYF.

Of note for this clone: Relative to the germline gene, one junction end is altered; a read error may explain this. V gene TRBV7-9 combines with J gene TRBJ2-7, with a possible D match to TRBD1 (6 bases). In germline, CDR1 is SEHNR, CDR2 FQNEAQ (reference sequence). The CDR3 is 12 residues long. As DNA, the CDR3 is TGTTCCAGCAGCTCGGGACACGGAAGCCAGTACTTC. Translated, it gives CSSSSGHGSQYF.

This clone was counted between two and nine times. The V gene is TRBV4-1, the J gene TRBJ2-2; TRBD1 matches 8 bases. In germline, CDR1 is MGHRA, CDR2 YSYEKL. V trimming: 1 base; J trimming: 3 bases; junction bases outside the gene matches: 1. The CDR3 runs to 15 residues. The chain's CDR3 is CASSQGTGYTGELFF. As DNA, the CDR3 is TGCGCCAGCAGCCAAGGGACAGGGTACACCGGGGAGCTGTTTTTT.

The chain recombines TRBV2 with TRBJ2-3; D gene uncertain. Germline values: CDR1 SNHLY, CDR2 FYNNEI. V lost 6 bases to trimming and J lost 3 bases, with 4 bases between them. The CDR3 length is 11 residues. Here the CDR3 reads CASSTTDTQYF. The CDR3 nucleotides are TGTGCCAGCAGCACAACAGATACGCAGTATTTT.